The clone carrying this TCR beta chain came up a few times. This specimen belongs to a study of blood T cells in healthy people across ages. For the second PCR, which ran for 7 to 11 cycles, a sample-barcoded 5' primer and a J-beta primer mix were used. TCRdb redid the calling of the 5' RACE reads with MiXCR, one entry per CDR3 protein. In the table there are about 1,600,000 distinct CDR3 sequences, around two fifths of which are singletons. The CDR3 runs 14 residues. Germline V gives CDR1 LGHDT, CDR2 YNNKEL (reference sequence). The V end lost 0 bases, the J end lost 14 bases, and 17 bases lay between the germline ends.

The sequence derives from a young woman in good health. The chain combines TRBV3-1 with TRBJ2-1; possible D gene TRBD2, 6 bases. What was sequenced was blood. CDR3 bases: TGTGCCAGCAGCCAAGATTGGGACTCTACCGCGAAGTTCTTC. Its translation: CASSQDWDSTAKFF.